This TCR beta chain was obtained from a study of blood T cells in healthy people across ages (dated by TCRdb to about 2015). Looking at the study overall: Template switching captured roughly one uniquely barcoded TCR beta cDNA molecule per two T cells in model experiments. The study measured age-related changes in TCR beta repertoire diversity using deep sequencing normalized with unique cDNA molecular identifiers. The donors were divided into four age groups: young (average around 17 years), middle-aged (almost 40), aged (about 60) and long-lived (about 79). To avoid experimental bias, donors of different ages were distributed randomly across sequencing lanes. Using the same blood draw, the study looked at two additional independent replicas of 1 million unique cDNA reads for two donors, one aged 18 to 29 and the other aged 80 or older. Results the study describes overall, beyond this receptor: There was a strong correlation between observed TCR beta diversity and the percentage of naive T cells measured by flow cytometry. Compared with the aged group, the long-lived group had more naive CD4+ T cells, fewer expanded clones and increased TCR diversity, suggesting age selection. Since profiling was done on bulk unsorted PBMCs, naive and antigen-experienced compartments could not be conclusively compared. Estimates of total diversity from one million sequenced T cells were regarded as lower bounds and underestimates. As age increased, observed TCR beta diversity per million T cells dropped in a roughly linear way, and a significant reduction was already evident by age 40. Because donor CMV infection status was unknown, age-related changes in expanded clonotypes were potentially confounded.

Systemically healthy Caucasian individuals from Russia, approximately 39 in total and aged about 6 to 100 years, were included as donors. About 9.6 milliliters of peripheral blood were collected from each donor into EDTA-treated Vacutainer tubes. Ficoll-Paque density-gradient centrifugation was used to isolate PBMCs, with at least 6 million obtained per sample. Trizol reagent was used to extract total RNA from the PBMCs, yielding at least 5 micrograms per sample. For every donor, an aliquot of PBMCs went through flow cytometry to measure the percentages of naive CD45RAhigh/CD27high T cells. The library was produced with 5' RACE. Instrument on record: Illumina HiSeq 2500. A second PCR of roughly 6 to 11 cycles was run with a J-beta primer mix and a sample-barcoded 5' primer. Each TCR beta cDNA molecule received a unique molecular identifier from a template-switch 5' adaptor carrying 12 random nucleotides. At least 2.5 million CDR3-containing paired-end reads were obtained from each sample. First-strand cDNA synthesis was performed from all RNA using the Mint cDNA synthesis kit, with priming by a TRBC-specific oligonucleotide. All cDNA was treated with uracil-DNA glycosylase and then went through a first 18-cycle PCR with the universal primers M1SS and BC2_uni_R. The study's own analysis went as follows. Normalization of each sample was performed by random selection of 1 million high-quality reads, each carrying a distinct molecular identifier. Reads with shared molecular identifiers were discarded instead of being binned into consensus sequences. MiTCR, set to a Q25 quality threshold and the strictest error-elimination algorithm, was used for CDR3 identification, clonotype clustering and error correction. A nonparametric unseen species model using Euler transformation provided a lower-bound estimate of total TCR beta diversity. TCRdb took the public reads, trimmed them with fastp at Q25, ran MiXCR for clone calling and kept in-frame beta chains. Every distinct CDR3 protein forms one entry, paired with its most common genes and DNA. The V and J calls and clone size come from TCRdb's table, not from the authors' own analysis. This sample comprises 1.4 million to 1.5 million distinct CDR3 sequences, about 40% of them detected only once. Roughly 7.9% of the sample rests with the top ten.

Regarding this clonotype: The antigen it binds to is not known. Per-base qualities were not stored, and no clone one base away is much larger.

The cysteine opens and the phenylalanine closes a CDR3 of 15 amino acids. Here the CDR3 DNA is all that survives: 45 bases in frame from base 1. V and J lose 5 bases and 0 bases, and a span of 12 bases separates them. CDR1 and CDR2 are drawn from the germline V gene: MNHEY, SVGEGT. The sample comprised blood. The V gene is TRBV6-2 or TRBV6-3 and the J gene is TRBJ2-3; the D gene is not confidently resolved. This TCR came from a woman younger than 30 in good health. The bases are TGTGCCAGCAGTCCCCGTGTCCATAGCACAGATACGCAGTATTTT. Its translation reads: CASSPRVHSTDTQYF.